The rows below give T cell receptor beta chains drawn from one sample of a study of PD-L1 blockade in urothelial cancer. Measured with immunoSEQ multiplex PCR; TCRdb has only the in-frame clones, and not every one. In the table there are more than 15,000 clones, about nine tenths of which are singletons. The sample was PBMCs, taken around atezolizumab (anti-PD-L1) treatment. All receptors derive from a man in his 70s with urothelial cancer. Each CDR3 is given with its conserved first and last residue. Fields, in order: V gene, D gene, J gene, CDR3 protein, CDR3 DNA. A D gene is named only where the DNA matches it firmly.

V gene: TRBV5-6
D gene: TRBD1
J gene: TRBJ2-4
CDR3 protein: CASSKTGQGAGNIQYF
CDR3 DNA: TGTGCCAGCAGCAAAACGGGACAGGGGGCTGGAAACATTCAGTACTTC

V gene: TRBV18
D gene: .
J gene: TRBJ2-2
CDR3 protein: CASSPSRDTGELFF
CDR3 DNA: TGTGCCAGCTCACCTTCCAGGGACACCGGGGAGCTGTTTTTT

V gene: TRBV27
D gene: .
J gene: TRBJ1-3
CDR3 protein: CASSSPFSGNTIYF
CDR3 DNA: TGTGCCAGCAGTTCCCCCTTCTCTGGAAACACCATATATTTT

V gene: TRBV30
D gene: .
J gene: TRBJ1-4
CDR3 protein: CAWRRGGGEKLFF
CDR3 DNA: TGTGCCTGGAGACGAGGAGGTGGTGAAAAACTGTTTTTT

V gene: TRBV27
D gene: .
J gene: TRBJ2-3
CDR3 protein: CASSLGGTDTQYF
CDR3 DNA: TGTGCCAGCAGTTTAGGCGGAACAGATACGCAGTATTTT

V gene: TRBV6-1
D gene: TRBD2
J gene: TRBJ2-5
CDR3 protein: CASRSGGVETQYF
CDR3 DNA: TGTGCCAGCAGATCGGGGGGGGTGGAGACCCAGTACTTC

V gene: TRBV6-4
D gene: .
J gene: TRBJ2-2
CDR3 protein: CASSDSGETGELFF
CDR3 DNA: TGTGCCAGCAGTGACTCTGGGGAGACCGGGGAGCTGTTTTTT

V gene: TRBV19
D gene: .
J gene: TRBJ2-4
CDR3 protein: CASSMGDGGIQYF
CDR3 DNA: TGTGCCAGTAGTATGGGGGATGGAGGGATTCAGTACTTC

V gene: TRBV2
D gene: TRBD1
J gene: TRBJ1-5
CDR3 protein: CASSTQGFNQPQHF
CDR3 DNA: TGTGCCAGCAGTACACAGGGGTTCAATCAGCCCCAGCATTTT

V gene: TRBV6-5
D gene: .
J gene: TRBJ2-6
CDR3 protein: CASSYPTGTGANVLTF
CDR3 DNA: TGTGCCAGCAGTTACCCCACAGGGACTGGGGCCAACGTCCTGACTTTC

V gene: TRBV10-3
D gene: TRBD1
J gene: TRBJ2-7
CDR3 protein: CATSTGNEQYF
CDR3 DNA: TGTGCCACCTCGACAGGGAACGAGCAGTACTTC

V gene: TRBV5-1
D gene: .
J gene: TRBJ2-7
CDR3 protein: CASSLVAGPDYEQYF
CDR3 DNA: TGCGCCAGCAGCTTGGTGGCGGGGCCAGATTACGAGCAGTACTTC

V gene: TRBV6-1
D gene: .
J gene: TRBJ2-3
CDR3 protein: CASSDRGDKAGTDTQYF
CDR3 DNA: TGTGCCAGCAGTGACCGGGGGGACAAAGCCGGCACAGATACGCAGTATTTT